This T cell receptor beta chain was profiled in a study of blood T cell repertoires in COVID-19. Study-level information: Researchers got acute and convalescent COVID-19 samples from the United States, Italy and Spain.

How the authors handled the data: Researchers report that nucleated cell counts were estimated from reference gene primer amplification. Sequenced by immunoSEQ multiplex PCR; TCRdb stores in-frame clones only, minus some. V, J and clone size derive from that table, while D and trimming were established from the DNA sequence. The table has about 250,000 clones, 86% seen once. V was cut by 6 bases and J by 4 bases, with 15 bases left in between. In germline, CDR1 is MNHEY, CDR2 SMNVEV (reference sequence). This CDR3 is built from 14 residues. This clone showed up just a few times. The chain combines TRBV27 with TRBJ1-2, with TRBD1 as a possible D gene (6 bases). Source material: peripheral blood. The sequence was collected from a woman aged 30 to 39 with active or convalescent COVID-19. CDR3 bases: TGTGCCAGCAGCCCACAGGGACGAGGCTATGGCTACACCTTC. The encoded protein is CASSPQGRGYGYTF.